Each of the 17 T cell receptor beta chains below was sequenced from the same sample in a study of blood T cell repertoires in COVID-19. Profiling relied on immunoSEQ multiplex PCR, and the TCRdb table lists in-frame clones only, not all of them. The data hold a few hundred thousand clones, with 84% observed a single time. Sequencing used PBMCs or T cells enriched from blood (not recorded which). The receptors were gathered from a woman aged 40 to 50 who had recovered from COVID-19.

This chain's CDR3 is CASSLRGSNYGYTF. In DNA form, the CDR3 reads TGCGCCAGCAGCTTGAGGGGCAGTAACTATGGCTACACCTTC. The chain uses TRBV5-1 and TRBJ1-2; possible D gene TRBD1, 5 bases. V was clipped by 1 base and J by 1 base, with 8 bases between them. The CDR3 loop spans 14 amino acids. Germline assignment: CDR1 SGHRS and CDR2 YFSETQ.

This chain's CDR3 is CASSLGGKGEQYV. CDR3 bases: TGTGCCAGCAGCTTGGGAGGGAAAGGCGAGCAGTACGTC. The chain has TRBV5-5 and TRBJ2-7, with D tentatively TRBD2 (5 bases). Trimming pared 0 bases from V and 6 bases from J, leaving 10 bases between. The V gene's germline CDR1 is SGHKS and CDR2 YYEKEE (reference sequence). The CDR3 runs to 13 residues.

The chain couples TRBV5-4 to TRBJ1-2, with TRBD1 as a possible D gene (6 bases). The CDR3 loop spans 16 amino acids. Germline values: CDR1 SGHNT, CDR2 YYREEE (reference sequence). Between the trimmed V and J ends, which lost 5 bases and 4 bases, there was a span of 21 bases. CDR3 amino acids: CASRYTGLQGGYGYTF. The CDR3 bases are TGTGCCAGCAGATACACGGGACTACAGGGCGGCTATGGCTACACCTTC. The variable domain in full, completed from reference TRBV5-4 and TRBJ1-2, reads ETGVTQSPTHLIKTRGQQVTLRCSSQSGHNTVSWYQQALGQGPQFIFQYYREEENGRGNFPPRFSGLQFPNYSSELNVNALELDDSALYLCASRYTGLQGGYGYTFGSGTRLTVV.

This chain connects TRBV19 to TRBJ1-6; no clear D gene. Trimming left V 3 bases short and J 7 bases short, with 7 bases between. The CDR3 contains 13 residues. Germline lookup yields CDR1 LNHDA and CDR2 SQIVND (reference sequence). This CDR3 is CASSISGNSPLHF. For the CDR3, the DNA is TGTGCCAGTAGTATCTCGGGGAATTCACCCCTCCACTTT.

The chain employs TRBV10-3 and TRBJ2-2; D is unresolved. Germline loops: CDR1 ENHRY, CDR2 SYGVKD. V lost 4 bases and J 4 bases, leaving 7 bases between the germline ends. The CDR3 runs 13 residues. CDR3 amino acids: CAISVLSTGELFF. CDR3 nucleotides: TGTGCCATCAGTGTGCTAAGCACCGGGGAGCTGTTTTTT.

CDR3 coding DNA: TGTGCCAGCAGCCCACCAGGTAGTCCAAGACACCAAGAGACCCAGTACTTC. Its protein product is CASSPPGSPRHQETQYF. The chain employs TRBV5-5 and TRBJ2-5; D call uncertain. The germline V and J ends were trimmed by 4 bases and 0 bases, with 19 bases remaining between them. The CDR3 spans 17 residues. Per the germline V gene, CDR1 is SGHKS and CDR2 is YYEKEE (reference sequence).

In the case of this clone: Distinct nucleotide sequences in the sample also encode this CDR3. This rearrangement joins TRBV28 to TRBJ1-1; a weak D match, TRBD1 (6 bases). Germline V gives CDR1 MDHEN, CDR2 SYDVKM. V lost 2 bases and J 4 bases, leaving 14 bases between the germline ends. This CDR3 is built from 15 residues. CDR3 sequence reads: CASSLLGGLGTEAFF. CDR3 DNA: TGTGCCAGCAGTTTACTTGGGGGCTTAGGCACTGAAGCTTTCTTT.

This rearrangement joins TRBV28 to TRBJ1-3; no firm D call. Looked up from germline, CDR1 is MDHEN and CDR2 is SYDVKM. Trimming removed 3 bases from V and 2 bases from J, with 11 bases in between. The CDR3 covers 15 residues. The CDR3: CASSFLISTGNTIYF. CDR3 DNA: TGTGCCAGCAGTTTTTTGATTAGTACTGGAAACACCATATATTTT.

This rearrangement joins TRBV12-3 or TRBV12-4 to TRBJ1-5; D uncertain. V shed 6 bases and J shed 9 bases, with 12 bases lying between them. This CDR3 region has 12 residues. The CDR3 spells CASSPSLGPQHF. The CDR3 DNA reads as TGTGCCAGCAGCCCTAGTTTAGGGCCCCAGCATTTT.

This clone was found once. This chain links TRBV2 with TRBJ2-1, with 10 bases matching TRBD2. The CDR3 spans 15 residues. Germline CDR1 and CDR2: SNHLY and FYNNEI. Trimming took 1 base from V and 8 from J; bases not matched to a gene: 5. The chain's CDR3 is CASSEGSGRVHEQFF. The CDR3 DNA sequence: TGTGCCAGCAGTGAAGGCAGCGGGAGGGTCCATGAGCAGTTCTTC.

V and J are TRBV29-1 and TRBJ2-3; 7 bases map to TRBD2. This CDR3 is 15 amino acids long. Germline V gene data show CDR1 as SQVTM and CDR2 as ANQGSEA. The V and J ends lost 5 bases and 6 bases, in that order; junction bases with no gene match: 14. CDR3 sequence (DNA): TGCAGCGTTTCTGGGGGGGTGTCCCGGCGCGATACGCAGTATTTT. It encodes CSVSGGVSRRDTQYF.

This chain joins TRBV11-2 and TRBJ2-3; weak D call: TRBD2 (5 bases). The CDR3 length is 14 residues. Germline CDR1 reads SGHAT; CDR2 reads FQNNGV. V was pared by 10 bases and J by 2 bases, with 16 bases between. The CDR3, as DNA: TGTGCCACCTCTCCGCCGGGGTTCACAGATACGCAGTATTTT. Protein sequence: CATSPPGFTDTQYF. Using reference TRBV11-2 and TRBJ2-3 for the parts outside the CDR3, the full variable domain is EAGVAQSPRYKIIEKRQSVAFWCNPISGHATLYWYQQILGQGPKLLIQFQNNGVVDDSQLPKDRFSAERLKGVDSTLKIQPAKLEDSAVYLCATSPPGFTDTQYFGPGTRLTVL.

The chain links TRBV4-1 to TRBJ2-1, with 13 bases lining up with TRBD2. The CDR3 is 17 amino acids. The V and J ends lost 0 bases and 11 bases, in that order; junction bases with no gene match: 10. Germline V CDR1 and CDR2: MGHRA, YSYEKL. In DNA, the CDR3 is TGCGCCAGCAGCCAAGAAGGAGGACTAGCGGGAGTGGGAAAGCAGTTCTTC. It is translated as CASSQEGGLAGVGKQFF.

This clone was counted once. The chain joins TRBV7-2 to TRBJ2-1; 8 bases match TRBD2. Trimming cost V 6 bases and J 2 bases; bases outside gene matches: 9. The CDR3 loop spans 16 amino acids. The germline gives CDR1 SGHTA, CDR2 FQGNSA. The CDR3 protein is CASSPSGSYTYNEQFF. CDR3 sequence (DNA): TGTGCCAGCAGTCCAAGCGGGAGCTACACCTACAATGAGCAGTTCTTC.

CDR3 residues: CASTLPWTEGYGYTF. CDR3 nucleotide sequence: TGTGCCAGCACCCTTCCCTGGACAGAGGGGTATGGCTACACCTTC. The chain combines TRBV7-2 with TRBJ1-2; possibly TRBD1 for D (6 bases). The CDR3 totals 15 residues. V shed 7 bases and J shed 5 bases, with 20 bases lying between them. CDR1 is SGHTA, CDR2 FQGNSA, per germline.

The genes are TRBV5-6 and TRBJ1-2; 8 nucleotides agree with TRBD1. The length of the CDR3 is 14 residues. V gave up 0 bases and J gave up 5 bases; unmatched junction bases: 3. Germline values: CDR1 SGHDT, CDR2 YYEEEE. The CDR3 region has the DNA TGTGCCAGCAGCTTGGGGACAGGGAATTATGGCTACACCTTC. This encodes CASSLGTGNYGYTF.

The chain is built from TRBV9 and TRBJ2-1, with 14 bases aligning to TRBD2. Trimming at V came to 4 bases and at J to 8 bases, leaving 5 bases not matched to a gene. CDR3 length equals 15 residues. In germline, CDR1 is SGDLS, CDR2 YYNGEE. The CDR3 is CASSKTSGRGDEQFF. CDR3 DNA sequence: TGTGCCAGCAGCAAGACTAGCGGGAGGGGCGATGAGCAGTTCTTC.